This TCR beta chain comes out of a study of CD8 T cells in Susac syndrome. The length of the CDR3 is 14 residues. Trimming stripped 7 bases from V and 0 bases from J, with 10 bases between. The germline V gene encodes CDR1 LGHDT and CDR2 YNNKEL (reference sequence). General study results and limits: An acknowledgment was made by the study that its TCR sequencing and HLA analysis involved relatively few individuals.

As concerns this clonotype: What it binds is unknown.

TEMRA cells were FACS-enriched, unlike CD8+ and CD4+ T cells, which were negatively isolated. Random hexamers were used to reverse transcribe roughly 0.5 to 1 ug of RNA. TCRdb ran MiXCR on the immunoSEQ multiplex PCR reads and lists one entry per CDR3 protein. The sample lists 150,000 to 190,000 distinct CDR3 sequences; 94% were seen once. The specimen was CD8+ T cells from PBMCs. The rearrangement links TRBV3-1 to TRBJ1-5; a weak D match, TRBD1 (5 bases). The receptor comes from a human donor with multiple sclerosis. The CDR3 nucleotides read TGTGCCAGCACCACAGGATTTAGCAATCAGCCCCAGCATTTT. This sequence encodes CASTTGFSNQPQHF. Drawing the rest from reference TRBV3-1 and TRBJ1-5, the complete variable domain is DTAVSQTPKYLVTQMGNDKSIKCEQNLGHDTMYWYKQDSKKFLKIMFSYNNKELIINETVPNRFSPKSPDKAHLNLHINSLELGDSAVYFCASTTGFSNQPQHFGDGTRLSIL.